This T cell receptor beta chain was recorded in a study of blood T cell repertoires in COVID-19. Sequenced by immunoSEQ multiplex PCR; TCRdb stores in-frame clones only, minus some. The table lists about 250,000 clones, 70% to 85% of them singletons. The germline CDR1 and CDR2 sequences are SGHTA and FQGNSA. V shed 5 bases, J shed 0 bases, and the junction held 4 bases outside the gene matches. The CDR3 is made up of 15 amino acids. The sequence derives from an elderly man with acute or convalescent COVID-19. Sequenced: peripheral blood. The chain is built from TRBV7-2 and TRBJ1-3, with 7 bases matching TRBD1. In DNA form, the CDR3 reads TGTGCCAGCAGCACCGACAGGGCCTCTGGAAACACCATATATTTT. Its protein is CASSTDRASGNTIYF.